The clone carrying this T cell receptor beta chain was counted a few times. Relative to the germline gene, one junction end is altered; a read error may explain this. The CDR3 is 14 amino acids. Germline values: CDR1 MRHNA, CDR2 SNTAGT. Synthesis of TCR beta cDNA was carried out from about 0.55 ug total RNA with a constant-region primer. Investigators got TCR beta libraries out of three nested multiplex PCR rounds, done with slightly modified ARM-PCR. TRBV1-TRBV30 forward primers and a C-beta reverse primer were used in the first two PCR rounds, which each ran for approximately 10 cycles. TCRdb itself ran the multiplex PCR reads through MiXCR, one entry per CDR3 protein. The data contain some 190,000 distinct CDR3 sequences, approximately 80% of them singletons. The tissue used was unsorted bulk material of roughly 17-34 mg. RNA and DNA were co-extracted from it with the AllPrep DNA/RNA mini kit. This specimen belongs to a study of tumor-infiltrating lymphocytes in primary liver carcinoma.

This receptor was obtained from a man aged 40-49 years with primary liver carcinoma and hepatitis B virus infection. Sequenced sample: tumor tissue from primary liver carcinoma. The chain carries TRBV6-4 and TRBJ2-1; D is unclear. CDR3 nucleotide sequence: TGTACCAGCAGTGGAGACGATGACTACAATGAGCAGTTCTTC. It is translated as CTSSGDDDYNEQFF.